The 18 T cell receptor beta chains presented below share a single source sample, sequenced in a study of blood T cell repertoires in COVID-19. Here immunoSEQ multiplex PCR was the method, and the copy in TCRdb shows in-frame clones only, minus some. This sample carries some 220,000 clones, approximately 84% of them seen once, and the ten largest clones take under 4.5%. Specimen: peripheral blood. These receptors all stem from a man in his fifties with acute or convalescent COVID-19.

This clone has only a few counts. This chain links TRBV25-1 with TRBJ2-7, with TRBD1 as a possible D gene (6 bases). Trimming shortened V by 2 bases and J by 0 bases, and 8 bases separated the two germline ends. Per the germline V gene, CDR1 is MGHDK and CDR2 is SYGVNS. CDR3 size: 14 residues. CDR3 DNA sequence: TGTGCCAGCAGTGAAACAGGGAGCTCCTACGAGCAGTACTTC. It codes for CASSETGSSYEQYF.

The chain combines TRBV20-1 with TRBJ1-2, with 7 bases aligning to TRBD1. Looked up from germline, CDR1 is DFQATT and CDR2 is SNEGSKA (reference sequence). Germline trimming cut 5 bases from V and 12 bases from J; bases unmatched to any gene: 9. The CDR3 has 11 residues. Here the CDR3 reads CSAWDSPFDTF. In DNA, the CDR3 is TGCAGTGCTTGGGACAGTCCTTTCGACACCTTC.

This chain connects TRBV3-1 (or the pseudogene TRBV3-2) to TRBJ2-7; D might be TRBD1 (5 bases). The CDR3 sequence is 14 residues long. From germline, CDR1 is LGHDT and CDR2 YNNKEL (reference sequence). V lost 1 base, J lost 0 bases, and 7 bases lay in between. The CDR3 DNA is TGTGCCAGCAGCCAAGTAGGGGTCTCCTACGAGCAGTACTTC. Translating gives CASSQVGVSYEQYF.

The J gene is TRBJ2-1, the V gene TRBV3-1 (or the pseudogene TRBV3-2); D remains ambiguous. V gave up 2 bases and J gave up 6 bases, with 8 bases separating them. The CDR3 runs 13 residues. Germline V gives CDR1 LGHDT, CDR2 YNNKEL (reference sequence). The chain's CDR3 is CASSQPPINEQFF. The CDR3 coding sequence is TGTGCCAGCAGCCAACCGCCTATCAATGAGCAGTTCTTC.

The chain has TRBV10-3 and TRBJ2-3; the match to TRBD2 covers 7 bases. J gave up 2 bases and V 5 bases, and 7 bases lay outside the gene matches. This CDR3 spans 15 amino acids. Germline CDR1 is ENHRY and CDR2 is SYGVKD. This chain's CDR3 is CAISTLAEFTDTQYF. The CDR3 DNA sequence: TGTGCCATCAGTACGCTAGCGGAGTTCACAGATACGCAGTATTTT.

The chain employs TRBV11-2 and TRBJ2-5; D is possibly TRBD2 (7 bases). Trimming stripped 6 bases from V and 5 bases from J, with 19 bases between. The CDR3 is made up of 15 amino acids. In germline, CDR1 is SGHAT, CDR2 FQNNGV. The CDR3 nucleotides read TGTGCCAGCAGTCCCCAGAGGGGGGGGATGGAGACCCAGTACTTC. Residues: CASSPQRGGMETQYF.

The rearrangement links TRBV2 to TRBJ1-5; D possibly corresponds to TRBD1 (6 bases). Germline CDR1 reads SNHLY; CDR2 reads FYNNEI. Trimming removed 7 bases from V and 3 bases from J, with 16 bases in between. The CDR3 has 15 residues. CDR3 loop: CASNLNRVSNQPQHF. Here the CDR3 DNA reads TGTGCCAGCAATCTAAACAGGGTCTCCAATCAGCCCCAGCATTTT. Complete variable domain (other parts from reference TRBV2 and TRBJ1-5): EPEVTQTPSHQVTQMGQEVILRCVPISNHLYFYWYRQILGQKVEFLVSFYNNEISEKSEIFDDQFSVERPDGSNFTLKIRSTKLEDSAMYFCASNLNRVSNQPQHFGDGTRLSIL.

This clone showed up just once. The V call is TRBV21-1, the J call TRBJ1-5; the listed D gene, TRBD1, was not tested against the DNA. TRBV21-1 is noted as a pseudogene. There are 16 residues in the CDR3. CDR3: CASSKDRCDSNQPQHF. CDR3 coding DNA: TGTGCCAGCAGCAAGGACAGGTGCGATAGCAATCAGCCCCAGCATTTT.

V usage is TRBV27 and J usage is TRBJ2-7; weak D call: TRBD2 (5 bases). Germline CDR1 and CDR2: MNHEY and SMNVEV (reference sequence). This CDR3 has 12 amino acids. Trimming removed 2 bases from V and 5 bases from J, with 7 bases in between. The CDR3: CASSLAGNEQYF. The CDR3 DNA reads as TGTGCCAGCAGTTTAGCGGGTAACGAGCAGTACTTC.

The rearrangement uses TRBV18 and TRBJ1-2, with D hard to call. Germline assignment: CDR1 KGHSH and CDR2 LQKENI. The CDR3 has 13 residues. The germline V and J ends were trimmed by 0 bases and 2 bases, with 4 bases remaining between them. CDR3: CASSPPRNYGYTF. CDR3 in DNA: TGTGCCAGCTCACCACCTAGAAACTATGGCTACACCTTC.

This clone was seen a single time. The J gene is TRBJ1-4, the V gene TRBV6-5, with D perhaps matching TRBD1 (5 bases). The germline V gene encodes CDR1 MNHEY and CDR2 SVGAGI. The V gene lost 0 bases and the J gene lost 8 bases, with 10 bases spanning the gap. The CDR3 is 14 amino acids. The CDR3 nucleotides read TGTGCCAGCAGTTACTCTGGGGGGGAAGAAAAACTGTTTTTT. Amino acids: CASSYSGGEEKLFF.

The table lists this clone with a count of one. The chain recombines TRBV5-6 with TRBJ1-3; D gene unclear. The CDR3 covers 14 residues. Trimming took 6 bases from V and 4 from J, leaving 14 bases between them. Germline loops: CDR1 SGHDT, CDR2 YYEEEE. In DNA form, the CDR3 reads TGTGCCAGCACCACCCCGGAGTCAGGAAACACCATATATTTT. Its protein product is CASTTPESGNTIYF.

This rearrangement joins TRBV7-2 to TRBJ2-5; D might be TRBD1 (6 bases). The length of the CDR3 is 15 residues. Trimming removed 2 bases from V and 5 bases from J, with 15 bases in between. Germline CDR1 and CDR2: SGHTA and FQGNSA. Here the CDR3 DNA reads TGTGCCAGCAGCTTACGCCTCGGACAGAGGGAGACCCAGTACTTC. Translation gives CASSLRLGQRETQYF. Variable domain in full (rest from reference TRBV7-2 and TRBJ2-5): GAGVSQSPSNKVTEKGKDVELRCDPISGHTALYWYRQSLGQGLEFLIYFQGNSAPDKSGLPSDRFSAERTGGSVSTLTIQRTQQEDSAVYLCASSLRLGQRETQYFGPGTRLLVL.

Note on this clone: Mismatch with germline at one junction end may stem from a read error. CDR3 region: CASSSGLRGNNGELFF. DNA for the CDR3: TGTGCCAGCAGCTCGGGACTAAGGGGGAACAACGGGGAGCTGTTTTTT. The J gene is TRBJ2-2, the V gene TRBV5-4; the D gene is possibly TRBD2 (7 bases). The germline CDR1 and CDR2 sequences are SGHNT and YYREEE (reference sequence). The CDR3 is 16 residues long.

The chain employs TRBV18 and TRBJ2-7, with D unclear. Trimming stripped 3 bases from V and 4 bases from J, with 13 bases between. Germline V gene sequence: CDR1 KGHSH, CDR2 LQKENI. The length of the CDR3 is 14 residues. CDR3 in amino acids: CASSPSTVLYEQYF. The CDR3 DNA follows: TGTGCCAGCTCACCTTCAACAGTTCTTTACGAGCAGTACTTC.

This CDR3 is CASRVGQGRDEQYF. In nucleotides, the CDR3 is TGTGCCAGCAGGGTGGGACAGGGCAGGGATGAGCAGTACTTC. The V gene is TRBV2, the J gene TRBJ2-7; TRBD1 agrees at 9 bases. From germline, CDR1 is SNHLY and CDR2 FYNNEI. J was trimmed by 7 bases and V by 6 bases; bases with no gene match: 10. The CDR3 has 14 amino acids.

This clone was detected only a few times. The chain links TRBV29-1 to TRBJ1-2; no reliable D call. There are 11 residues in the CDR3. The germline V and J ends were trimmed by 6 bases and 3 bases, with 8 bases remaining between them. Germline-derived CDR1 and CDR2 are SQVTM and ANQGSEA. The CDR3, as DNA: TGCAGCGTCGGTTTCGACTATGGCTACACCTTC. Translated: CSVGFDYGYTF.

The chain joins TRBV6-4 to TRBJ2-6; perhaps TRBD1 as D (6 bases). Trimming left V 11 bases short and J 0 bases short, with 17 bases between. This CDR3 has 16 residues. From germline, CDR1 is MRHNA and CDR2 SNTAGT. The CDR3 sequence is CAGRDTSSSGANVLTF. CDR3 DNA: TGTGCCGGAAGGGACACTTCCTCCTCTGGGGCCAACGTCCTGACTTTC.